One sample yielded the 12 T cell receptor beta chains listed below, sequenced in a study of beta chain features in type 1 diabetes. Expressed TCRB transcripts were sequenced, since all the RNA that had been isolated was reverse transcribed. Some clones are missing from TCRdb's copy, which holds only in-frame ones; the method was immunoSEQ multiplex PCR. The table lists roughly 300,000 clones, under 8.5% of them singletons. The source material was central memory CD4+ T cells from blood. All receptors come from a woman in her late teens or twenties in good health.

This clone was counted ten times or more. This chain links TRBV9 with TRBJ2-5; the D is unclear. The CDR3 is 14 amino acids. Germline V gene data show CDR1 as SGDLS and CDR2 as YYNGEE. Trimming removed 4 bases at V and 7 bases at J, with 17 bases between. CDR3 in DNA: TGTGCCAGCAGCACCCTAGGTGGTTTTGGGACCCAGTACTTC. Its protein product is CASSTLGGFGTQYF.

The rearrangement links TRBV6-5 to TRBJ2-7; D is perhaps TRBD1 or TRBD2 (6 bases each). The CDR3 has 13 residues. Per the germline V gene, CDR1 is MNHEY and CDR2 is SVGAGI. V was clipped by 9 bases and J by 3 bases, with 15 bases between them. CDR3 DNA: TGTGCCAGTCAACCACGGGGGCGCTACGAGCAGTACTTC. Its translation: CASQPRGRYEQYF.

This sequence joins TRBV7-2 and TRBJ2-3; 9 nucleotides line up with TRBD2. Germline V gives CDR1 SGHTA, CDR2 FQGNSA. CDR3 size: 15 residues. Trimming cost V 6 bases and J 3 bases; bases outside gene matches: 7. In DNA form, the CDR3 reads TGTGCCAGCAGTCGATGGACTAGCGTTACAGATACGCAGTATTTT. Its translation is CASSRWTSVTDTQYF.

This clone has just a few counts. This rearrangement joins TRBV4-3 to TRBJ2-1, with D possibly being TRBD1 (7 bases). The CDR3 length is 17 residues. Trimming pared 7 bases from V and 4 bases from J, leaving 23 bases between. From germline, CDR1 is LGHNA and CDR2 YSLEER. Here the CDR3 reads CASTPGGPGQWYNEQFF. The CDR3 bases are TGCGCCAGCACCCCCGGGGGACCGGGACAGTGGTACAATGAGCAGTTCTTC.

The V gene is TRBV5-1, the J gene TRBJ2-7, with a possible D match to TRBD2 (6 bases). CDR3 length equals 15 residues. The germline V gene has CDR1 SGHRS and CDR2 YFSETQ. V was clipped by 0 bases and J by 0 bases, with 10 bases between them. This chain's CDR3 is CASSLEAGSSYEQYF. CDR3 bases: TGCGCCAGCAGCTTGGAGGCGGGAAGCTCCTACGAGCAGTACTTC.

The chain employs TRBV29-1 and TRBJ2-7; possible D gene TRBD1, 6 bases. Germline V lookup: CDR1 SQVTM, CDR2 ANQGSEA. The CDR3 totals 14 residues. Trimming took 2 bases from V and 1 from J, leaving 12 bases between them. For the CDR3, the DNA is TGCAGCGTTGAATCGGACAGCGGATCCTACGAGCAGTACTTC. Its protein is CSVESDSGSYEQYF.

This clone has a handful of counts. The chain recombines TRBV2 with TRBJ2-3, with 10 bases lining up with TRBD1. The CDR3 is 17 amino acids. J was trimmed by 3 bases and V by 6 bases; bases with no gene match: 12. The germline gives CDR1 SNHLY, CDR2 FYNNEI. The CDR3 here is CASRRYVGTGETDTQYF. Here the CDR3 DNA reads TGTGCCAGCAGGAGGTACGTCGGGACAGGGGAGACAGATACGCAGTATTTT.

This clone has more than one count but fewer than ten. The chain recombines TRBV11-2 with TRBJ2-1; 8 positions match TRBD2. V lost 6 bases, J lost 6 bases, and 7 bases stayed unmatched. CDR1 and CDR2 (germline): SGHAT, FQNNGV. The CDR3 totals 14 residues. The chain's CDR3 is CASRLTSGSNEQFF. CDR3 nucleotide sequence: TGTGCCAGCAGACTTACTAGCGGAAGCAATGAGCAGTTCTTC.

The chain recombines TRBV11-3 with TRBJ2-2; TRBD2 matches 7 bases. Unmatched junction bases numbered 2, after V lost 5 bases and J lost 2 bases. Germline CDR1 SGHNT, CDR2 YENEEA. The CDR3 extends over 14 amino acids. The CDR3 reads CASSIAGNTGELFF. As DNA, the CDR3 is TGTGCCAGCAGCATAGCGGGCAACACCGGGGAGCTGTTTTTT. The full variable domain, its missing parts supplied by reference TRBV11-3 and TRBJ2-2, is EAGVVQSPRYKIIEKKQPVAFWCNPISGHNTLYWYLQNLGQGPELLIRYENEEAVDDSQLPKDRFSAERLKGVDSTLKIQPAELGDSAVYLCASSIAGNTGELFFGEGSRLTVL.

This clone was observed at least ten times. This chain uses TRBV4-1 with TRBJ2-1, with D hard to call. Germline V gene lookup returns CDR1 MGHRA and CDR2 YSYEKL. V was shortened by 6 bases and J by 0 bases, with 6 bases between the two germline ends. The CDR3 runs 13 residues. This CDR3 is CASSLSSYNEQFF. The CDR3 DNA reads TGCGCCAGCAGTCTTAGCTCCTACAATGAGCAGTTCTTC.

The V gene is TRBV2, the J gene TRBJ2-1, with TRBD1 matching over 9 bases. Trimming cost V 8 bases and J 5 bases; bases outside gene matches: 4. This CDR3 contains 13 residues. In germline, CDR1 is SNHLY, CDR2 FYNNEI. CDR3 sequence: CASSGQGNNEQFF. In DNA form, the CDR3 reads TGTGCCAGCTCTGGACAGGGGAACAATGAGCAGTTCTTC.

The J gene is TRBJ1-2, the V gene TRBV2; no definite D call. CDR1 and CDR2 from the germline V gene are SNHLY and FYNNEI. The CDR3 runs to 12 residues. Trimming took 4 bases from V and 8 from J, leaving 11 bases between them. CDR3 nucleotides: TGTGCCAGCAGTGTTAGCGGTGGAGGCTACACCTTC. It translates to CASSVSGGGYTF.